Sequencing of this T cell receptor (beta chain) was carried out in a study of regulatory T cells in long-lasting Graves disease. Study-wide points: Persistent disease preferred TRBV28, TRBJ1-2 and TRBJ2-5.

Per germline, CDR1 DFQATT and CDR2 SNEGSKA (reference sequence). The CDR3 consists of 15 residues. The V end was cut by 1 base, the J end by 8 bases, with 18 bases between. This clonotype showed up just a few times. Its antigen is still unknown. To make TCR beta libraries, researchers used iRepertoire HTBI primers and Arm-PCR of CDR3 regions. TCRdb re-called the multiplex PCR reads with MiXCR, one entry per CDR3 protein. This table holds around 500,000 distinct CDR3 sequences, about 12% found once. Time point described: newly diagnosed GD, antithyroid drugs for less than 3 months. PBMCs provided the RNA from which the TCR library was made. These data also featured in a second study, about T cells in Graves' hyperthyroidism and ophthalmopathy. Turning to that study: Calling Graves' hyperthyroidism stable meant ophthalmopathy did not progress within 18 months. Each diagnosis drew on symptoms, thyroxine, TRAb, thyroid ultrasound and orbital computed tomography findings.

The V and J genes are TRBV20-1 and TRBJ2-1; no firm D call. Here the sequenced sample was peripheral blood mononuclear cells (PBMCs), taken at new diagnosis, from a patient treated with antithyroid drugs. The sequence was obtained from a woman in her 30s with Graves disease. CDR3 loop: CSARARRSVSDEQFF. The CDR3 DNA sequence: TGCAGTGCTAGAGCCCGGCGGTCCGTCTCGGATGAGCAGTTCTTC.